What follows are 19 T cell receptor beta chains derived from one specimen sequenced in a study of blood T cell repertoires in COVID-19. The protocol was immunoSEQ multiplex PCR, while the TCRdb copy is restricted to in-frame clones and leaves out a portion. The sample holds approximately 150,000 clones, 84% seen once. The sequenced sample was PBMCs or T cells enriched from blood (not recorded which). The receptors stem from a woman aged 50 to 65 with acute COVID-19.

The CDR3 region is CSVYLRENRAPETQYF. The DNA for the CDR3 is TGCAGCGTATATCTTCGGGAAAACAGGGCCCCGGAGACCCAGTACTTC. V gene TRBV29-1 combines with J gene TRBJ2-5, with D maybe TRBD1 (6 bases). The germline V gene encodes CDR1 SQVTM and CDR2 ANQGSEA. This CDR3 spans 16 amino acids. The V gene lost 6 bases and the J gene lost 5 bases, with 25 bases spanning the gap. Filled out from reference TRBV29-1 and TRBJ2-5, the complete variable domain reads SAVISQKPSRDICQRGTSLTIQCQVDSQVTMMFWYRQQPGQSLTLIATANQGSEATYESGFVIDKFPISRPNLTFSTLTVSNMSPEDSSIYLCSVYLRENRAPETQYFGPGTRLLVL.

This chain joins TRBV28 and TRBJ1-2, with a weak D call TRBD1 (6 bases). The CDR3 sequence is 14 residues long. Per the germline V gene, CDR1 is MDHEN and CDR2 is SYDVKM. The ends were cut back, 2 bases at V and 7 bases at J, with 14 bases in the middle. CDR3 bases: TGTGCCAGCAGTTTAGGGGGCAGGGCCGGTGGCTACACCTTC. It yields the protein CASSLGGRAGGYTF.

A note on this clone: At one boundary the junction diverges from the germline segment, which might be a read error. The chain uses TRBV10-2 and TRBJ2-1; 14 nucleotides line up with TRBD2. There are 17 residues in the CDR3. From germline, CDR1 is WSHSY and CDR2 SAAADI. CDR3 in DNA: TGCGTCAGCAGTGAGCCGGGACTAGCGGGGGCCTACAATGAGCAGTTCTTC. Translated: CVSSEPGLAGAYNEQFF.

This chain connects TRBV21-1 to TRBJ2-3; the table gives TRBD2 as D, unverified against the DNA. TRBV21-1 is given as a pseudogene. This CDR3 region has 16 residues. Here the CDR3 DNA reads TGTGCCAGCAGCCAAAGGGGCGGGGAAAGCACAGATACGCAGTATTTT. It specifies CASSQRGGESTDTQYF.

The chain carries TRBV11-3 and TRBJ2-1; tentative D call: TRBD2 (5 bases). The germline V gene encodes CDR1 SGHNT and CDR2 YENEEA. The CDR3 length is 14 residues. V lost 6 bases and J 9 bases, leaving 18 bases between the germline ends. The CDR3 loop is CASRRRRGFGEQFF. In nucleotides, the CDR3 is TGTGCCAGCAGGCGGAGAAGAGGGTTTGGTGAGCAGTTCTTC.

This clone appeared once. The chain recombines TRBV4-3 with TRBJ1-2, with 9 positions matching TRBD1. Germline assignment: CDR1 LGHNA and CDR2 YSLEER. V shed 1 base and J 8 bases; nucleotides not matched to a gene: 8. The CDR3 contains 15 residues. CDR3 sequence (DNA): TGCGCCAGCAGCCAAGTTAACAGGGGGCATTCGGGCTACACCTTC. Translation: CASSQVNRGHSGYTF.

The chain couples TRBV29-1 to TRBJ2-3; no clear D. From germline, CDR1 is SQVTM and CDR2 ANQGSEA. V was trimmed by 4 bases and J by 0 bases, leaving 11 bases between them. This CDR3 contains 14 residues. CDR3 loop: CSVAADTSTDTQYF. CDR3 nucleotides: TGCAGCGTTGCCGCGGATACTAGCACAGATACGCAGTATTTT.

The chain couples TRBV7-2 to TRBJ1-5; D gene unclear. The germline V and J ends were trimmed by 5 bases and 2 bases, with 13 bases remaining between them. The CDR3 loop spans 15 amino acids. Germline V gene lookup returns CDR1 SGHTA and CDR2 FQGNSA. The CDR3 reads CASSGGSGGNQPQHF. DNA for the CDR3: TGTGCCAGCAGCGGCGGGTCAGGCGGCAATCAGCCCCAGCATTTT.

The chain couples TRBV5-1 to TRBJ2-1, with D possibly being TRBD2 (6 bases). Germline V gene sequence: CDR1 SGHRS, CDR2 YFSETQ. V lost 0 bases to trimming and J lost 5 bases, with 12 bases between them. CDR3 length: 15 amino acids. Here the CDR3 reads CASSLGGTADNEQFF. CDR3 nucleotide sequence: TGCGCCAGCAGCTTGGGCGGGACGGCCGACAATGAGCAGTTCTTC.

CDR3 nucleotide sequence: TGTGCCAGCAGCCCCTGGGTAGCAGTTGCTGGGGCCAACGTCCTGACTTTC. Protein: CASSPWVAVAGANVLTF. The chain has TRBV3-1 (or the pseudogene TRBV3-2) and TRBJ2-6; D is unclear. Germline V gene data show CDR1 as LGHDT and CDR2 as YNNKEL (reference sequence). The CDR3 loop spans 17 amino acids. V was shortened by 4 bases and J by 2 bases, with 15 bases between the two germline ends.

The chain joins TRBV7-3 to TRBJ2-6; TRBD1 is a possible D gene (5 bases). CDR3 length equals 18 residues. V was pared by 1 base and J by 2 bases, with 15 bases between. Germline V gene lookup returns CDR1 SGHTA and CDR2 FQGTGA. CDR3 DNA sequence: TGTGCCAGCAGCTTAAGGCCAGGGTCCGCCCCTGGGGCCAACGTCCTGACTTTC. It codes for CASSLRPGSAPGANVLTF.

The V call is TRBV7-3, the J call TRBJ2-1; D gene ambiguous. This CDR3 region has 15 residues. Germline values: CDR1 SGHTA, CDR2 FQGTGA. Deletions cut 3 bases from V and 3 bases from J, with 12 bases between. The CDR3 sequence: CASSFLAAFYNEQFF. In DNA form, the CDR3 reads TGTGCCAGCAGCTTTTTAGCCGCTTTCTACAATGAGCAGTTCTTC. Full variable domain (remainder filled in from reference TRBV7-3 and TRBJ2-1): GAGVSQTPSNKVTEKGKYVELRCDPISGHTALYWYRQSLGQGPEFLIYFQGTGAADDSGLPNDRFFAVRPEGSVSTLKIQRTERGDSAVYLCASSFLAAFYNEQFFGPGTRLTVL.

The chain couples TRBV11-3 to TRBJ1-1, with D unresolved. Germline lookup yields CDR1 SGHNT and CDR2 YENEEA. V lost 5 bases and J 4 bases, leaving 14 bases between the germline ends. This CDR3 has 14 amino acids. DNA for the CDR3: TGTGCCAGCAGCATGGACGGCGGGTCCACTGAAGCTTTCTTT. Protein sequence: CASSMDGGSTEAFF.

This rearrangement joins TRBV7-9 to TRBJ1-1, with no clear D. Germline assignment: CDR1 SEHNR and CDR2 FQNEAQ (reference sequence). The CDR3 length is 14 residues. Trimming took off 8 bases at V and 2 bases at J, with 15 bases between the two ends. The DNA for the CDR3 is TGTGCCAGCGTCCTACAGCTTGACAACACTGAAGCTTTCTTT. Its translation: CASVLQLDNTEAFF.

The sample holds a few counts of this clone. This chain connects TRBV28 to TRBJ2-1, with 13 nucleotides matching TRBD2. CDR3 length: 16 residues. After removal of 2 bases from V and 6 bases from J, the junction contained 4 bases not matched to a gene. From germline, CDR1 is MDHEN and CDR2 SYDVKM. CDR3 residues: CASSLVTSGRFNEQFF. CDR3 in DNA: TGTGCCAGCAGTTTAGTGACTAGCGGGAGGTTCAATGAGCAGTTCTTC.

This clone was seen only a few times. As DNA, the CDR3 is TGTGCAAGTCGCCCTACCCATGGACTAGCGGGAGGTGCGGCCTCCTACGAGCAGTACTTC. Its translation is CASRPTHGLAGGAASYEQYF. This chain joins TRBV12-2 and TRBJ2-7; the DNA was not compared with TRBD2, the D call given in the table. TRBV12-2 is given as a pseudogene. This CDR3 has 20 residues.

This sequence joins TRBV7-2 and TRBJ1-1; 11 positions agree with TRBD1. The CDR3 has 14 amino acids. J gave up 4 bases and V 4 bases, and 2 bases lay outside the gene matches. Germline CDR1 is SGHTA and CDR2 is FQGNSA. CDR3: CASSSDRGLTEAFF. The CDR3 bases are TGTGCCAGCAGCTCGGACAGGGGGCTCACTGAAGCTTTCTTT. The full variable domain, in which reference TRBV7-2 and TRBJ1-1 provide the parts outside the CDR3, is GAGVSQSPSNKVTEKGKDVELRCDPISGHTALYWYRQSLGQGLEFLIYFQGNSAPDKSGLPSDRFSAERTGGSVSTLTIQRTQQEDSAVYLCASSSDRGLTEAFFGQGTRLTVV.

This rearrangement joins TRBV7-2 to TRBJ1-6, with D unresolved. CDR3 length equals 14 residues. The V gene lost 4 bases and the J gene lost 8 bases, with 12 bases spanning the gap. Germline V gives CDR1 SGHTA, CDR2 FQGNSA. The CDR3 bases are TGTGCCAGCAGCTCGGGCGGGCCCGATTCACCCCTCCACTTT. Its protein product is CASSSGGPDSPLHF.

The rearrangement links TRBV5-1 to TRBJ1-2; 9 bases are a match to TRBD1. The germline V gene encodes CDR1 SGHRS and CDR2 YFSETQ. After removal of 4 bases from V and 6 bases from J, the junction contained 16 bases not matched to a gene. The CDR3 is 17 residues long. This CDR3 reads CASSPNSGQGRTDGYTF. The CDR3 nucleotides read TGCGCCAGCAGCCCCAATTCAGGACAGGGGCGGACGGATGGCTACACCTTC.